This T cell receptor beta chain was found in a study of monozygotic twins with inflammatory bowel disease. Through template switching, UMIs that included a 6-nucleotide sample barcode were added. TCRdb reanalyzed the 5' RACE reads and collapses them to one entry per CDR3 protein, without DNA. This table lists some 400,000 distinct CDR3 sequences. Sample: blood. The receptor's source is a human donor with ulcerative colitis or Crohn's disease, or a healthy co-twin of an affected twin (not recorded which).

The chain's CDR3 is CASSLAGQANTEAFF. The chain has TRBV5-1 and TRBJ1-1; without DNA, the TCRdb call of TRBD1 cannot be checked. The CDR3 length is 15 residues. From germline, CDR1 is SGHRS and CDR2 YFSETQ. The full variable domain, completed using reference TRBV5-1 and TRBJ1-1, is KAGVTQTPRYLIKTRGQQVTLSCSPISGHRSVSWYQQTPGQGLQFLFEYFSETQRNKGNFPGRFSGRQFSNSRSEMNVSTLELGDSALYLCASSLAGQANTEAFFGQGTRLTVV.